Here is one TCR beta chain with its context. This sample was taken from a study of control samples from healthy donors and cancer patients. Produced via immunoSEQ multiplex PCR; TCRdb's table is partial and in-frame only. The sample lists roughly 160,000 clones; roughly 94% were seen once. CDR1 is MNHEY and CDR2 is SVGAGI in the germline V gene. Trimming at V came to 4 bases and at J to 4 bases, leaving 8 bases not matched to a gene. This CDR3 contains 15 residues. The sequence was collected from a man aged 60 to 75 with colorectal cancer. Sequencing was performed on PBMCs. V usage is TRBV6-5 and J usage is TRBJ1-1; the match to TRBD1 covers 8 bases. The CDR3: CASSSPGGEVTEAFF. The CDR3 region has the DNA TGTGCCAGCAGTTCCCCAGGGGGCGAGGTCACTGAAGCTTTCTTT.